The clone carrying this TCR beta chain was picked up a small number of times. The antigen is not known. The data stem from a study of early T cells in non-severe SARS-CoV-2 infection. Study summary: The authors sequenced bulk RNA from unsorted whole blood, leaving chains unpaired. Whole-study findings and limits: Missing private and CD4 specificities, VDJdb matching favored anti-spike CD8 responses.

Individual cDNA molecules were tagged with unique molecular identifiers, the study reported. TCRdb reprocessed the 5' RACE reads via MiXCR and lists one record per CDR3 protein. The sample lists about 52,000 distinct CDR3 sequences; approximately 10% were seen once. CDR3 length: 13 amino acids. Sequencing used whole blood. The TCR originated in an adult who was a healthcare worker with PCR-confirmed SARS-CoV-2 infection or an uninfected control (not recorded which). V gene TRBV21-1 combines with J gene TRBJ2-7; the D call of TRBD2 is as the table states it, not checked on the DNA. TRBV21-1 has pseudogene status. The CDR3 DNA reads TGTGCCAGCAGACTAGCAGAAACCTACGAGCAGTACTTC. This translates into CASRLAETYEQYF.